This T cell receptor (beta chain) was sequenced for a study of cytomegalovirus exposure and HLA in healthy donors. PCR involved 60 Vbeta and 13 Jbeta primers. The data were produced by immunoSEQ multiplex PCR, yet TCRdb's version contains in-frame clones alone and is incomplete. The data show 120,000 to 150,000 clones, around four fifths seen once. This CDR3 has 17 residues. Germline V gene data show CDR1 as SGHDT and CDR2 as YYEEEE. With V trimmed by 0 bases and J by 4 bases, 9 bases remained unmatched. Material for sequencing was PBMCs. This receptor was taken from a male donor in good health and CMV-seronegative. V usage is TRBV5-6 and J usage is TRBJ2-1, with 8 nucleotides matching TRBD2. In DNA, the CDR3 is TGTGCCAGCAGCTTGGTGGCTAGCGGGCGATATTACAATGAGCAGTTCTTC. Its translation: CASSLVASGRYYNEQFF.